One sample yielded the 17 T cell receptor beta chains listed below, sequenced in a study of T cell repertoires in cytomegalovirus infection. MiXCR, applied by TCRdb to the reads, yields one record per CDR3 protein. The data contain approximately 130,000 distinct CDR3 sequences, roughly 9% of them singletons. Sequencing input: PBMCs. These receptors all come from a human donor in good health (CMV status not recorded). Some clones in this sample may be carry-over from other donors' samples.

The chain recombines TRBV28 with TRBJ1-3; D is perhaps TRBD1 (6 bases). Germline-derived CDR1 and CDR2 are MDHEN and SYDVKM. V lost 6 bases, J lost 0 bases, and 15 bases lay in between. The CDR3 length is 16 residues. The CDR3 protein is CASSAGGPHSGNTIYF. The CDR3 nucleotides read TGTGCCAGCAGCGCTGGGGGCCCCCACTCTGGAAACACCATATATTTT.

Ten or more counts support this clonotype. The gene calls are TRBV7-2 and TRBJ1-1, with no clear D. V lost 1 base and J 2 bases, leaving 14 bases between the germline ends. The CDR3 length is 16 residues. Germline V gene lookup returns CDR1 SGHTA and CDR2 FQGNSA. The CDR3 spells CASSLVARAGNTEAFF. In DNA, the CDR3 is TGTGCCAGCAGCTTAGTTGCCCGGGCGGGAAACACTGAAGCTTTCTTT.

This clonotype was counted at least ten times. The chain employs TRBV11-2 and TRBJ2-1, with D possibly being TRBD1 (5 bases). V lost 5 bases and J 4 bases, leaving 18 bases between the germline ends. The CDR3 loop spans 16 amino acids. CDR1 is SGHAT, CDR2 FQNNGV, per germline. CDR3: CASSQLLGRSYNEQFF. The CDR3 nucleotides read TGTGCCAGCAGCCAACTCCTGGGGCGGAGTTACAATGAGCAGTTCTTC.

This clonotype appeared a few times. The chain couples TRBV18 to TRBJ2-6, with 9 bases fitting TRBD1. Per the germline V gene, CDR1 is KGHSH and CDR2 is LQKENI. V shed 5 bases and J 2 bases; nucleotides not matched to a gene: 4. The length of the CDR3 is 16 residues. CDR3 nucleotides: TGTGCCAGCTCATCGACAGGGGGGACTGGGGCCAACGTCCTGACTTTC. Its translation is CASSSTGGTGANVLTF.

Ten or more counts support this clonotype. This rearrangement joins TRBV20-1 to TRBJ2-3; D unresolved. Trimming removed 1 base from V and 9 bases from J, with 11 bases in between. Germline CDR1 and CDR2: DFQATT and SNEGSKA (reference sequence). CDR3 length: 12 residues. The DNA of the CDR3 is TGCAGTGCTAGAGTTCAAGGCCAGACGCAGTATTTT. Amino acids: CSARVQGQTQYF.

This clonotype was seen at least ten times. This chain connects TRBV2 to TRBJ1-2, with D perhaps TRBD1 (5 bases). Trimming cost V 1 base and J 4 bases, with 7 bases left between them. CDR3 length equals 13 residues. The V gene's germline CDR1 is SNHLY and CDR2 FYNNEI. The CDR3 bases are TGTGCCAGCAGTGAAGATGGGGGCTATGGCTACACCTTC. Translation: CASSEDGGYGYTF.

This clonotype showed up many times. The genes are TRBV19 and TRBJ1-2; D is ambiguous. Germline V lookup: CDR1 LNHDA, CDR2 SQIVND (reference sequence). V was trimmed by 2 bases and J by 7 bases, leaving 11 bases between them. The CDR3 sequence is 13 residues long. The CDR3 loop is CASSIQQSRGYTF. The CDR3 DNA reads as TGTGCCAGTAGTATACAACAGTCTCGTGGCTACACCTTC.

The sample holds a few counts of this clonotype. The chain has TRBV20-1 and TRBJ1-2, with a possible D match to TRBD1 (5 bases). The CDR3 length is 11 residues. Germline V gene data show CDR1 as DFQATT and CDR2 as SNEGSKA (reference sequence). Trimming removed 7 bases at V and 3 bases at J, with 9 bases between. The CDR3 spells CSGKGDYGYTF. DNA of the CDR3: TGCAGTGGTAAAGGGGACTATGGCTACACCTTC.

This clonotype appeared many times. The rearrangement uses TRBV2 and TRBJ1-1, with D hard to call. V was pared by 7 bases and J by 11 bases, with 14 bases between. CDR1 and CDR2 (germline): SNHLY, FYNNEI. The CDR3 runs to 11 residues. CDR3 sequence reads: CASNLGARAFF. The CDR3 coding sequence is TGTGCCAGCAACCTTGGTGCGAGGGCTTTCTTT.

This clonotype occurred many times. The CDR3 loop reads CASSSGHEPQHF. CDR3 sequence (DNA): TGTGCCAGCAGTTCCGGACACGAGCCCCAGCATTTT. The chain has TRBV28 and TRBJ1-5, with D tentatively TRBD1 (5 bases). The V gene lost 4 bases and the J gene lost 8 bases, with 9 bases spanning the gap. The CDR3 has 12 residues. Germline-derived CDR1 and CDR2 are MDHEN and SYDVKM. The variable domain in full, completed from reference TRBV28 and TRBJ1-5, reads DVKVTQSSRYLVKRTGEKVFLECVQDMDHENMFWYRQDPGLGLRLIYFSYDVKMKEKGDIPEGYSVSREKKERFSLILESASTNQTSMYLCASSSGHEPQHFGDGTRLSIL.

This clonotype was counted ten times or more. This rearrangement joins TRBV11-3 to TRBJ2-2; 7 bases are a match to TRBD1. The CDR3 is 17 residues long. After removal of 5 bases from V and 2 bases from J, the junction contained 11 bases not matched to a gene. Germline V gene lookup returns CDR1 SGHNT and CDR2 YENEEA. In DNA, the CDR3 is TGTGCCAGCAGCCCCCGAATGACAGGGCCCAACACCGGGGAGCTGTTTTTT. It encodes CASSPRMTGPNTGELFF.

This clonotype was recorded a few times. CDR3 sequence: CSAGLGSFEQYF. In DNA form, the CDR3 reads TGCAGTGCTGGTTTAGGGAGCTTCGAGCAGTACTTC. The chain employs TRBV20-1 and TRBJ2-7; D possibly corresponds to TRBD2 (5 bases). Germline lookup yields CDR1 DFQATT and CDR2 SNEGSKA (reference sequence). Trimming shortened V by 5 bases and J by 6 bases, and 14 bases separated the two germline ends. The CDR3 is 12 residues long.

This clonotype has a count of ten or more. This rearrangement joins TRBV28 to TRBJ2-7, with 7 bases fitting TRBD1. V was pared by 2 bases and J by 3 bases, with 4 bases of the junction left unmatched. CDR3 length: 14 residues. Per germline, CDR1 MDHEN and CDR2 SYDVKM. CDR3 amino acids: CASSLGDRDYEQYF. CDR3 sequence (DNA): TGTGCCAGCAGTTTAGGTGACAGGGACTACGAGCAGTACTTC.

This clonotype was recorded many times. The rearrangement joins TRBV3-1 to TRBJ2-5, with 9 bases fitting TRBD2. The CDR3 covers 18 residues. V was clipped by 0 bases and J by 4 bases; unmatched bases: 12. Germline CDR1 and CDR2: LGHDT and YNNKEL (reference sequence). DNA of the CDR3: TGTGCCAGCAGCCAAGATCGTCTTGGCGGGGGGGCCCGAGAGACCCAGTACTTC. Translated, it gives CASSQDRLGGGARETQYF.

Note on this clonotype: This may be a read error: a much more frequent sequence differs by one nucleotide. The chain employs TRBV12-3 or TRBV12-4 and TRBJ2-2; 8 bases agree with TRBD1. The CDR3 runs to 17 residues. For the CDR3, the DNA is TGTGCCAGCTCAATATTTGCCCGGACAGGGAGCCCCGGGGAGCTGCTTTTT. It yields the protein CASSIFARTGSPGELLF.

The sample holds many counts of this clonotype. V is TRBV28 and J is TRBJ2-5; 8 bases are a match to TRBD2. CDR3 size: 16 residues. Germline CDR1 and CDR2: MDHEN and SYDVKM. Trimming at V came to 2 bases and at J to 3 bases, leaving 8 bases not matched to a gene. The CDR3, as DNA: TGTGCCAGCAGTTTAGCCAGCGGGGGCCTCGAAGAGACCCAGTACTTC. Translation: CASSLASGGLEETQYF.

CDR3 coding DNA: TGTGCCAGCAGTTACTCCCGACAGGGGACTGAAGCTTTCTTT. Translating gives CASSYSRQGTEAFF. The chain has TRBV6-5 and TRBJ1-1, with 8 positions matching TRBD1. The CDR3 is made up of 14 amino acids. The junction had 2 bases not matched to a gene; V was cut back by 0 bases and J by 5 bases. Germline V lookup: CDR1 MNHEY, CDR2 SVGAGI.